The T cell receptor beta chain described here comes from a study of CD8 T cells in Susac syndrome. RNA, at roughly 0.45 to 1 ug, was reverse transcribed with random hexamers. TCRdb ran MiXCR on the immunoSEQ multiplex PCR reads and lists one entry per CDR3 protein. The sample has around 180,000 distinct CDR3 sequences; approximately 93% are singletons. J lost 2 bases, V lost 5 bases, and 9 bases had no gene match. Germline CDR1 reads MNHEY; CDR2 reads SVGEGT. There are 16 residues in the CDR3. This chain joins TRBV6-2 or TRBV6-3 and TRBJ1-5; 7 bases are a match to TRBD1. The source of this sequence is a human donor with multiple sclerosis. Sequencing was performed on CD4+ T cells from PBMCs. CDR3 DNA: TGTGCCAGCAGTCTAAGAACAGGGGTCGGCAATCAGCCCCAGCATTTT. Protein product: CASSLRTGVGNQPQHF.